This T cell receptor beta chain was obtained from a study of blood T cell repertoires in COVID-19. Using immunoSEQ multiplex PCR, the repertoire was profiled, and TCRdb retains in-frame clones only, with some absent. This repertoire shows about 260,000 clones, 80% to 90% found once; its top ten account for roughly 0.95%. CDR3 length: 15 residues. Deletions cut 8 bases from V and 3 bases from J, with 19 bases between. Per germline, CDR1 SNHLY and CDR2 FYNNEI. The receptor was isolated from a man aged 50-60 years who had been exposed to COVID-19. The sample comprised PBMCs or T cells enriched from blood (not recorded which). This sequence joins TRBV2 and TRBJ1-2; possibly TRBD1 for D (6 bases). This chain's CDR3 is CASGRGSQYHYGYTF. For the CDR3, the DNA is TGTGCCAGCGGGAGGGGGTCACAATATCACTATGGCTACACCTTC.